Described below is a single T cell receptor beta chain sequence and its context. The entry originates in a study of blood T cells in healthy people across ages. In the study overall: Roughly one uniquely barcoded beta molecule per two T cells was captured.

A J-beta primer mix and a sample-barcoded 5' primer were used in a second PCR of roughly 6 to 12 cycles. TCRdb used MiXCR to reprocess the 5' RACE reads, holding one entry per CDR3 protein. The sample lists approximately 1.5 million distinct CDR3 sequences, approximately 43% occurring once. Germline V lookup: CDR1 LGHNA, CDR2 YNFKEQ. This CDR3 has 13 residues. V lost 0 bases, J lost 10 bases, and 12 bases lay in between. The rearrangement joins TRBV4-2 to TRBJ1-2; no firm D call. The source is a woman younger than 30 in good health. The sequencing sample was made of blood. The CDR3 here is CASSQDIWLVYTF. CDR3 DNA sequence: TGTGCCAGCAGCCAAGATATCTGGCTTGTCTACACCTTC.